Following are 26 T cell receptor beta chains from one sample sequenced in a study of cytomegalovirus exposure and HLA in healthy donors. Libraries were prepared by immunoSEQ multiplex PCR; TCRdb keeps only in-frame clonotypes and omits some of them. The sample consists of 100,000 to 150,000 clones, approximately 90% of them appearing once. Sample: PBMCs. These receptors all come from a woman between 18 and 29 years old in good health and CMV-seronegative.

J is TRBJ2-7 and V is TRBV15; D unresolved. Trimming pared 6 bases from V and 3 bases from J, leaving 18 bases between. Germline V gene data show CDR1 as LNHNV and CDR2 as YYDKDF (reference sequence). The CDR3 spans 15 residues. The chain's CDR3 is CATSPSRLGSYEQYF. The DNA for the CDR3 is TGTGCCACCAGTCCCTCCCGGCTAGGCAGCTACGAGCAGTACTTC.

The chain has TRBV10-2 and TRBJ2-5, with D perhaps matching TRBD2 (6 bases). Germline assignment: CDR1 WSHSY and CDR2 SAAADI. The CDR3 runs 14 residues. V shed 2 bases and J shed 1 base, with 8 bases lying between them. The CDR3 bases are TGCGCCAGCAGTGAGGTACTAGCCCAAGAGACCCAGTACTTC. Its protein product is CASSEVLAQETQYF.

The chain joins TRBV4-3 to TRBJ2-2, with 14 bases identical to TRBD2. The CDR3 is 20 residues long. Germline V gene lookup returns CDR1 LGHNA and CDR2 YSLEER. Trimming removed 0 bases from V and 6 bases from J; junction bases left unmatched: 12. The CDR3 is CASSQDVLSATSGRAGELFF. CDR3 sequence (DNA): TGCGCCAGCAGCCAAGATGTTTTGAGTGCGACTAGCGGGAGGGCCGGGGAGCTGTTTTTT.

This chain links TRBV5-1 with TRBJ2-2, with TRBD2 matching over 10 bases. This CDR3 is built from 19 residues. In germline, CDR1 is SGHRS, CDR2 YFSETQ. With V trimmed by 0 bases and J by 4 bases, 12 bases remained unmatched. CDR3 amino acids: CASSLDRTSGSPLTGELFF. The CDR3 coding sequence is TGCGCCAGCAGCTTGGATCGGACTAGCGGAAGTCCTCTCACCGGGGAGCTGTTTTTT.

In this sample, this clone turned up once. The chain couples TRBV6-6 to TRBJ1-1, with D perhaps matching TRBD1 (5 bases). The CDR3 spans 13 residues. Trimming cost V 5 bases and J 5 bases, with 12 bases left between them. Germline V CDR1 and CDR2: MNHNY, SVGAGI (reference sequence). Written as DNA, the CDR3 is TGTGCCAGCAGTCCCGGGGGGGAAACTGAAGCTTTCTTT. Translated: CASSPGGETEAFF.

This clone showed up just once. The chain combines TRBV7-3 with TRBJ2-1; 7 nucleotides align to TRBD2. Germline-derived CDR1 and CDR2 are SGHTA and FQGTGA. J lost 2 bases, V lost 4 bases, and 5 bases had no gene match. The CDR3 covers 15 residues. CDR3 in amino acids: CASSSTAGTYNEQFF. The DNA of the CDR3 is TGTGCCAGCAGCTCAACAGCGGGGACCTACAATGAGCAGTTCTTC.

The chain links TRBV9 to TRBJ2-1; TRBD2 is a possible D gene (6 bases). CDR3 length: 15 residues. Germline CDR1 SGDLS, CDR2 YYNGEE. Trimming stripped 0 bases from V and 4 bases from J, with 11 bases between. CDR3 residues: CASSVEGTAYNEQFF. Here the CDR3 DNA reads TGTGCCAGCAGCGTAGAGGGGACTGCATACAATGAGCAGTTCTTC. Full variable domain (outside the CDR3, taken from reference TRBV9 and TRBJ2-1): DSGVTQTPKHLITATGQRVTLRCSPRSGDLSVYWYQQSLDQGLQFLIQYYNGEERAKGNILERFSAQQFPDLHSELNLSSLELGDSALYFCASSVEGTAYNEQFFGPGTRLTVL.

V is TRBV5-6 and J is TRBJ2-1; 10 bases match TRBD2. V gave up 0 bases and J gave up 6 bases; unmatched junction bases: 6. This CDR3 has 16 residues. Germline V CDR1 and CDR2: SGHDT, YYEEEE. The CDR3, as DNA: TGTGCCAGCAGCTTGGCCAGTAGCGGGGGGATCAATGAGCAGTTCTTC. It encodes CASSLASSGGINEQFF.

The CDR3 nucleotides are TGTGCCAGCAAAGTCGATAGCGGTACCTACGAGCAGTACTTC. Translating it yields CASKVDSGTYEQYF. The V and J genes are TRBV6-5 and TRBJ2-7; possibly TRBD2 for D (6 bases). V lost 7 bases, J lost 2 bases, and 15 bases lay in between. The length of the CDR3 is 14 residues. Per germline, CDR1 MNHEY and CDR2 SVGAGI.

The rearrangement uses TRBV23-1 and TRBJ1-5, with TRBD1 matching over 9 bases. TRBV23-1 qualifies as an ORF whose function is uncertain. The junction had 10 bases not matched to a gene; V was cut back by 2 bases and J by 2 bases. The CDR3 covers 18 residues. The CDR3 spells CASSQKNGTGLCNQPQHF. The CDR3 DNA is TGCGCCAGCAGTCAAAAGAACGGGACAGGGTTATGCAATCAGCCCCAGCATTTT.

V gene TRBV28 combines with J gene TRBJ1-6; D uncertain. V was cut by 2 bases and J by 7 bases, with 12 bases left in between. Germline-derived CDR1 and CDR2 are MDHEN and SYDVKM. The CDR3 is 15 residues long. CDR3 region: CASSLPDTMNSPLHF. The DNA of the CDR3 is TGTGCCAGCAGTTTACCTGACACGATGAATTCACCCCTCCACTTT. Drawing the rest from reference TRBV28 and TRBJ1-6, the complete variable domain is DVKVTQSSRYLVKRTGEKVFLECVQDMDHENMFWYRQDPGLGLRLIYFSYDVKMKEKGDIPEGYSVSREKKERFSLILESASTNQTSMYLCASSLPDTMNSPLHFGNGTRLTVT.

This chain uses TRBV12-1 with TRBJ2-7; TRBD1, the D gene given by the table, was not confirmed from the DNA. TRBV12-1 is recorded as a pseudogene. The CDR3 runs to 16 residues. CDR3 protein: CASSDTGQGFGYEQYF. CDR3 in DNA: TGTGCCAGCAGCGACACCGGACAGGGGTTCGGCTACGAGCAGTACTTC.

The chain recombines TRBV5-4 with TRBJ2-1; 7 nucleotides match TRBD2. Unmatched junction bases numbered 3, after V lost 0 bases and J lost 9 bases. The CDR3 has 13 residues. Germline V lookup: CDR1 SGHNT, CDR2 YYREEE (reference sequence). CDR3 DNA sequence: TGTGCCAGCAGCTTGGGACTAGCTTCTGAGCAGTTCTTC. The encoded protein is CASSLGLASEQFF.

The chain joins TRBV18 to TRBJ2-4, with 8 nucleotides matching TRBD1. This CDR3 is 15 amino acids long. Unmatched junction bases numbered 9, after V lost 3 bases and J lost 8 bases. CDR1 and CDR2 from the germline V gene are KGHSH and LQKENI. CDR3 sequence (DNA): TGTGCCAGCTCACCCCAGGGGGCTACTACGGACATTCAGTACTTC. Amino acid sequence: CASSPQGATTDIQYF.

The chain employs TRBV6-1 and TRBJ2-5, with 8 bases identical to TRBD1. This CDR3 is 12 amino acids long. With V trimmed by 6 bases and J by 9 bases, 6 bases remained unmatched. Germline assignment: CDR1 MNHNS and CDR2 SASEGT. CDR3 in DNA: TGTGCCAGCAGGGACAGGGTCGGGGCCCAGTACTTC. Translation: CASRDRVGAQYF.

The chain employs TRBV6-1 and TRBJ2-3; 7 positions agree with TRBD2. V lost 1 base to trimming and J lost 2 bases; unmatched junction nucleotides: 6. The V gene's germline CDR1 is MNHNS and CDR2 SASEGT. The CDR3 is 16 residues long. The CDR3 sequence is CASSEGSLAATDTQYF. Written as DNA, the CDR3 is TGTGCCAGCAGTGAAGGGTCCCTAGCGGCCACAGATACGCAGTATTTT.

This chain joins TRBV19 and TRBJ2-1; 8 bases agree with TRBD1. In germline, CDR1 is LNHDA, CDR2 SQIVND (reference sequence). CDR3 length equals 16 residues. Trimming removed 0 bases from V and 7 bases from J; junction bases left unmatched: 8. Here the CDR3 reads CASSIDAGGLRNEQFF. The CDR3 DNA reads as TGTGCCAGTAGTATAGACGCAGGGGGCCTTCGGAATGAGCAGTTCTTC.

The genes are TRBV5-1 and TRBJ2-7; 8 nucleotides agree with TRBD1. V was clipped by 4 bases and J by 2 bases; unmatched bases: 14. Germline V gives CDR1 SGHRS, CDR2 YFSETQ. The CDR3 has 17 amino acids. The CDR3 is CASSTRAQGALTYEQYF. The CDR3 nucleotides read TGCGCCAGCAGCACCCGGGCCCAGGGGGCTTTAACCTACGAGCAGTACTTC.

This chain connects TRBV5-1 to TRBJ1-6; 11 nucleotides match TRBD1. CDR1 SGHRS and CDR2 YFSETQ come from the germline V gene. The CDR3 has 19 amino acids. J lost 5 bases, V lost 4 bases, and 14 bases had no gene match. In DNA, the CDR3 is TGCGCCAGCAGCACGTGGACAGGGGGCCCCCGAGTTCATAATTCACCCCTCCACTTT. Its translation: CASSTWTGGPRVHNSPLHF.

The V and J genes are TRBV25-1 and TRBJ2-7, with 10 nucleotides matching TRBD2. The length of the CDR3 is 14 residues. V lost 6 bases and J lost 6; bases outside the gene matches: 8. Per the germline V gene, CDR1 is MGHDK and CDR2 is SYGVNS. CDR3 in amino acids: CASSQAGGPGEQYF. CDR3 nucleotide sequence: TGTGCCAGCAGCCAAGCGGGAGGGCCGGGCGAGCAGTACTTC.

V is TRBV7-9 and J is TRBJ2-2, with 11 bases matching TRBD2. After removal of 4 bases from V and 6 bases from J, the junction contained 4 bases not matched to a gene. This CDR3 has 15 residues. Germline CDR1 reads SEHNR; CDR2 reads FQNEAQ (reference sequence). DNA for the CDR3: TGTGCCAGCAGCTCCACTAGCGGGAGAGCCGGGGAGCTGTTTTTT. This encodes CASSSTSGRAGELFF. The full variable domain, its missing parts supplied by reference TRBV7-9 and TRBJ2-2, is DTGVSQNPRHKITKRGQNVTFRCDPISEHNRLYWYRQTLGQGPEFLTYFQNEAQLEKSRLLSDRFSAERPKGSFSTLEIQRTEQGDSAMYLCASSSTSGRAGELFFGEGSRLTVL.

The rearrangement uses TRBV19 and TRBJ2-3, with TRBD2 matching 7 bases. CDR3 length: 17 amino acids. J gave up 2 bases and V 3 bases, and 11 bases lay outside the gene matches. Germline V CDR1 and CDR2: LNHDA, SQIVND (reference sequence). CDR3 protein: CASSIGLADLITDTQYF. DNA for the CDR3: TGTGCCAGTAGTATTGGGCTAGCGGATTTAATCACAGATACGCAGTATTTT.

A note on this clone: Its ends do not fully match the called genes, so a read error is possible. The V call is TRBV9, the J call TRBJ2-1; the D is unclear. Germline V CDR1 and CDR2: SGDLS, YYNGEE. The CDR3 is made up of 15 amino acids. CDR3 DNA sequence: TGTGCCAGCAGCGTAAGTCTGGCCTCCAACAATGAGCAGTTCTTC. It is translated as CASSVSLASNNEQFF.

This clone showed up just a few times. J is TRBJ1-1 and V is TRBV11-2; weak D call: TRBD1 (5 bases). V was clipped by 2 bases and J by 6 bases, with 13 bases between them. This CDR3 region has 14 residues. The germline V gene encodes CDR1 SGHAT and CDR2 FQNNGV. CDR3 nucleotides: TGTGCCAGCAGCTTAATAAACAGGAGGGCTGAAGCTTTCTTT. Translating gives CASSLINRRAEAFF.

V usage is TRBV18 and J usage is TRBJ1-1; no clear D. Per the germline V gene, CDR1 is KGHSH and CDR2 is LQKENI. The CDR3 is 13 residues long. Trimming cost V 5 bases and J 3 bases, with 10 bases left between them. The CDR3 region has the DNA TGTGCCAGCTCAAAAACAAGTGACACTGAAGCTTTCTTT. This codes for CASSKTSDTEAFF.

The CDR3 DNA reads as TGTGCCAGCTCACGAACCCCTAATGACGAGCAGTACTTC. It yields the protein CASSRTPNDEQYF. The chain carries TRBV18 and TRBJ2-7; D call uncertain. The germline V gene encodes CDR1 KGHSH and CDR2 LQKENI. CDR3 size: 13 residues. Deletions cut 4 bases from V and 5 bases from J, with 12 bases between.